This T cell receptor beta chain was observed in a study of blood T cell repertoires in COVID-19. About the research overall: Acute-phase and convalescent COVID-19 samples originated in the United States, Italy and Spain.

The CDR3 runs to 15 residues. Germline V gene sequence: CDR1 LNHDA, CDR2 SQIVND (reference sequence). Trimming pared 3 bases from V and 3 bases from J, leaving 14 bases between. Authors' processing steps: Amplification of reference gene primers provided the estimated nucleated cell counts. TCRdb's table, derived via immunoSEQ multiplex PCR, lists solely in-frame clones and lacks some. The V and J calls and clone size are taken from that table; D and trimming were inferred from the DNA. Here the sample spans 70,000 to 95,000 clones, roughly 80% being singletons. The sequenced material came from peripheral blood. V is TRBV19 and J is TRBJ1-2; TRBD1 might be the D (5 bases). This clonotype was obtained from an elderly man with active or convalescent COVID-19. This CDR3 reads CASSMPQGIHYGYTF. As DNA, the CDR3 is TGTGCCAGTAGTATGCCCCAGGGTATTCACTATGGCTACACCTTC.